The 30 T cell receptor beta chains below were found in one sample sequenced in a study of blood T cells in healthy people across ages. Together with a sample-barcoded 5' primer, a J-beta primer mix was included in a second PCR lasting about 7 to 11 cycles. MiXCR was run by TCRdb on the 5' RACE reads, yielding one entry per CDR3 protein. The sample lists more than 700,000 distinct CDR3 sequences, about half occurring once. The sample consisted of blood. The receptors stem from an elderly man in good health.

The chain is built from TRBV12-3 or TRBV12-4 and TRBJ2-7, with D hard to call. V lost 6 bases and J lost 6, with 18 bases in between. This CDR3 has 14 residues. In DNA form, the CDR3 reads TGTGCCAGCAGCGAAAGAAGACAATCGGGCGAGCAGTACTTC. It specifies CASSERRQSGEQYF.

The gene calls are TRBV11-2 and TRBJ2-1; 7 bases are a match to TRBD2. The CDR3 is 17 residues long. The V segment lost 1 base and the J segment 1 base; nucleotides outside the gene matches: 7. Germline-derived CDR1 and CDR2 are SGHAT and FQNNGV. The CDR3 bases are TGTGCCAGCAGCTTAGTTTTAGCGGGCAAGTCCTACAATGAGCAGTTCTTC. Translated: CASSLVLAGKSYNEQFF.

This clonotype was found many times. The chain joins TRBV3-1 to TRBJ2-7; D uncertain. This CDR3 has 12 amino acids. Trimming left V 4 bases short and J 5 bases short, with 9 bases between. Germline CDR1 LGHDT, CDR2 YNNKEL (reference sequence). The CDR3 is CASSPTGHEQYF. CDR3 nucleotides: TGTGCCAGCAGCCCCACCGGACACGAGCAGTACTTC.

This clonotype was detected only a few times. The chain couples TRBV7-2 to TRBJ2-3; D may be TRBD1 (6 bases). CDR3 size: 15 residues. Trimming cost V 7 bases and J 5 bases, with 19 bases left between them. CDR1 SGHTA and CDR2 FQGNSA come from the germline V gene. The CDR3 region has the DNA TGTGCCAGCACCAGGGCGGCAGGGGTGGTAGATACGCAGTATTTT. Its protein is CASTRAAGVVDTQYF.

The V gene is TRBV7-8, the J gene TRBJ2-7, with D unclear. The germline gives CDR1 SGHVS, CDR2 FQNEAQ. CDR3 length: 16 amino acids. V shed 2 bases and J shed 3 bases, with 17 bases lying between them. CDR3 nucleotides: TGTGCCAGCAGCTTAATAACCTTGGGAACTAACTACGAGCAGTACTTC. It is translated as CASSLITLGTNYEQYF.

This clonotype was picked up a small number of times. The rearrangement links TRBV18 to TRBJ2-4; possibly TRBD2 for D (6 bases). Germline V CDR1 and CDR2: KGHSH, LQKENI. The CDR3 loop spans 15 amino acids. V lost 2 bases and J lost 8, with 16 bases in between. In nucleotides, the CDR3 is TGTGCCAGCTCACCATCCGGGCCCTTAGCGGACATTCAGTACTTC. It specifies CASSPSGPLADIQYF.

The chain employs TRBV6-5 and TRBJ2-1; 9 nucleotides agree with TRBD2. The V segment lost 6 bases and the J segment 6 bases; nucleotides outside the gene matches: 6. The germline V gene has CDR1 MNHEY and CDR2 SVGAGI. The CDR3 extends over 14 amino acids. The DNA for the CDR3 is TGTGCCAGCAGGAGACTAGCGGAAACCAATGAGCAGTTCTTC. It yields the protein CASRRLAETNEQFF.

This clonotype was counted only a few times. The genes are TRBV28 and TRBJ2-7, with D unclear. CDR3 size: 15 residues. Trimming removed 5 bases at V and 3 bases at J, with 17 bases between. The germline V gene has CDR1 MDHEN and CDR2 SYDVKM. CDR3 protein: CASSPSSTPLYEQYF. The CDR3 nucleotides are TGTGCCAGCAGTCCCTCGTCCACTCCCCTCTACGAGCAGTACTTC.

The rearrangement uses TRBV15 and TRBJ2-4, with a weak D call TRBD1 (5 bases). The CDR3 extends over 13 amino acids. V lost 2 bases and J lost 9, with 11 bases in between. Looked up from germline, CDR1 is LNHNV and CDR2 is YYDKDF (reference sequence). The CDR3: CATSRQGEGIQYF. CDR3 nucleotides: TGTGCCACCAGCAGACAGGGTGAAGGCATTCAGTACTTC. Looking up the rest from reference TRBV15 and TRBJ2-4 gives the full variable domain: DAMVIQNPRYQVTQFGKPVTLSCSQTLNHNVMYWYQQKSSQAPKLLFHYYDKDFNNEADTPDNFQSRRPNTSFCFLDIRSPGLGDTAMYLCATSRQGEGIQYFGAGTRLSVL.

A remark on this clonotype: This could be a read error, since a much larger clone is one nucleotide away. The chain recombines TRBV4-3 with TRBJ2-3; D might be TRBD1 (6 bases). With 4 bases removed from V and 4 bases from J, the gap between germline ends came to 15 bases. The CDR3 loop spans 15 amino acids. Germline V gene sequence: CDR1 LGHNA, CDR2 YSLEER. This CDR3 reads CASSPSDKGADTQYF. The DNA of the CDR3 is TGCGCCAGCAGCCCCTCGGACAAGGGGGCAGATACGCAGTATTTT.

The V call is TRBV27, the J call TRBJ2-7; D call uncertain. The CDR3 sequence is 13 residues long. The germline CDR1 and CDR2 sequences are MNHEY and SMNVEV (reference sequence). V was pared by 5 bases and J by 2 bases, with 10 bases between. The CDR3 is CASSIAPPYEQYF. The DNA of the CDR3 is TGTGCCAGCAGTATAGCCCCCCCCTACGAGCAGTACTTC.

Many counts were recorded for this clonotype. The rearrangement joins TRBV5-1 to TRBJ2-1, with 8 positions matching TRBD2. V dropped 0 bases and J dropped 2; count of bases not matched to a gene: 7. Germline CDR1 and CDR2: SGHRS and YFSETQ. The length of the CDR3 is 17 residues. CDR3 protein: CASSLDPISGTYNEQFF. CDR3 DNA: TGCGCCAGCAGCTTGGATCCCATTAGCGGGACCTACAATGAGCAGTTCTTC.

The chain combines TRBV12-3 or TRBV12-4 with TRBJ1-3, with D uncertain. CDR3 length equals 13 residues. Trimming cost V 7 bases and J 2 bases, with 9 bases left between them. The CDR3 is CASIYSPGNTIYF. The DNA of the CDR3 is TGTGCCAGCATCTACTCACCTGGAAACACCATATATTTT.

The CDR3 region is CSVGRPGLETQYF. The CDR3 bases are TGCAGCGTCGGCCGTCCGGGGCTAGAGACCCAGTACTTC. The rearrangement uses TRBV29-1 and TRBJ2-7; D tentatively fits TRBD1 or TRBD2 (5 bases each). The J call is in doubt because the DNA end fits TRBJ2-5 better. The germline gives CDR1 SQVTM, CDR2 ANQGSEA. This CDR3 spans 13 amino acids.

CDR3: CASSLGAANTEAFF. The CDR3 nucleotides are TGTGCCAGCAGTTTGGGGGCGGCGAACACTGAAGCTTTCTTT. The V and J genes are TRBV12-3 or TRBV12-4 and TRBJ1-1, with D tentatively TRBD1 (6 bases). Between the trimmed V and J ends, which lost 3 bases and 1 base, there was a span of 9 bases. There are 14 residues in the CDR3.

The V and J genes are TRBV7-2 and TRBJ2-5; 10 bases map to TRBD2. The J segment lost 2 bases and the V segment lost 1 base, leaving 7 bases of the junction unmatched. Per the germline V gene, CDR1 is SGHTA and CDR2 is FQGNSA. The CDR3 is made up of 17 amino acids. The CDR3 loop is CASSLGASGRGQETQYF. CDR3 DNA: TGTGCCAGCAGCTTAGGGGCGAGCGGGAGGGGTCAAGAGACCCAGTACTTC.

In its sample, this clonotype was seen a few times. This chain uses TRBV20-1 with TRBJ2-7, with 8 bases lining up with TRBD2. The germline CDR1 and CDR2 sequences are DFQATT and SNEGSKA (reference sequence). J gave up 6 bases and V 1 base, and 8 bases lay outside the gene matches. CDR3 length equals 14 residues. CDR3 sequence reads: CSARASGSAGEQYF. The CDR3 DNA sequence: TGCAGTGCTAGAGCCAGCGGGAGTGCCGGCGAGCAGTACTTC.

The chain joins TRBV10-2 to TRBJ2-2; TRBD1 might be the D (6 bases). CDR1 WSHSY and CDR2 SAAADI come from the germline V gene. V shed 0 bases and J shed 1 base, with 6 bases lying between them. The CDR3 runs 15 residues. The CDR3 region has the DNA TGCGCCAGCAGTGAGTCGACAGGGAACACCGGGGAGCTGTTTTTT. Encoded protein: CASSESTGNTGELFF.

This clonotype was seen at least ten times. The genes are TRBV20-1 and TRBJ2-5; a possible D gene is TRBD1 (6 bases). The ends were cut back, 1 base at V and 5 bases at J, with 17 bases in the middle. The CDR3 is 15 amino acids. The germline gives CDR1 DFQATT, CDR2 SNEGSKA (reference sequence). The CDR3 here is CSARGRDTWRETQYF. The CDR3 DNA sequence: TGCAGTGCTAGAGGACGGGACACCTGGCGGGAGACCCAGTACTTC.

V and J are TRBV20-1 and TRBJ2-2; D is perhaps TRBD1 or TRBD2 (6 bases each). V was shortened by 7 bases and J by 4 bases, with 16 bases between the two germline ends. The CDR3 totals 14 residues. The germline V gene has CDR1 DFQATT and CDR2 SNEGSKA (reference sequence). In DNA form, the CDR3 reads TGCAGTGTGGGGGGCGTAGAAACCACCGGGGAGCTGTTTTTT. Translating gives CSVGGVETTGELFF.

The CDR3 coding sequence is TGTGCCAGCAGCTTATCCGGGACAGGGGCGGTTGGTGGCTACACCTTC. Its translation is CASSLSGTGAVGGYTF. The V call is TRBV7-2, the J call TRBJ1-2, with TRBD1 matching 10 bases. CDR1 and CDR2 from the germline V gene are SGHTA and FQGNSA. This CDR3 is built from 16 residues. After removal of 2 bases from V and 7 bases from J, the junction contained 10 bases not matched to a gene.

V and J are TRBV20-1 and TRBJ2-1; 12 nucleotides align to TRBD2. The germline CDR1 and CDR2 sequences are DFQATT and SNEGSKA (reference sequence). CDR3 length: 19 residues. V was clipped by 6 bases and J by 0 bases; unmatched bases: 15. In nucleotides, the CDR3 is TGCAGTGCAGTCCTAAGACTAGCGGGAGCCACCAGCTCCTACAATGAGCAGTTCTTC. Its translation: CSAVLRLAGATSSYNEQFF.

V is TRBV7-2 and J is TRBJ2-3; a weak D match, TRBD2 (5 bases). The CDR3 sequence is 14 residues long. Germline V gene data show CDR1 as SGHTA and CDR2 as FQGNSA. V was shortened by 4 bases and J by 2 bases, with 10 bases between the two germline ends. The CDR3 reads CASSYLGNTDTQYF. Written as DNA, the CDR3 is TGTGCCAGCAGCTACCTCGGGAACACAGATACGCAGTATTTT.

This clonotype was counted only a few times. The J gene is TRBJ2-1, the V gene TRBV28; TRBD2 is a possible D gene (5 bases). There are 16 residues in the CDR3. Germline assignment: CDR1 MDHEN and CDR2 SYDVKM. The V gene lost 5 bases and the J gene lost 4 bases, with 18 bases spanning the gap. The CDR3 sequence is CASSTVAAAGYNEQFF. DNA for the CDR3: TGTGCCAGCAGTACCGTCGCGGCCGCGGGTTACAATGAGCAGTTCTTC. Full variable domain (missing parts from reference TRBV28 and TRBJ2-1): DVKVTQSSRYLVKRTGEKVFLECVQDMDHENMFWYRQDPGLGLRLIYFSYDVKMKEKGDIPEGYSVSREKKERFSLILESASTNQTSMYLCASSTVAAAGYNEQFFGPGTRLTVL.

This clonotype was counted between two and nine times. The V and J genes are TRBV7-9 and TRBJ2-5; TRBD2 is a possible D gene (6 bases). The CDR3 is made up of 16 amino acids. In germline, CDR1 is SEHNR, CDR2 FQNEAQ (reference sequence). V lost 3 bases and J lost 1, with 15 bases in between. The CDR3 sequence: CASSFGGSSGQETQYF. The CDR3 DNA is TGTGCCAGCAGCTTTGGGGGGAGTTCGGGCCAAGAGACCCAGTACTTC.

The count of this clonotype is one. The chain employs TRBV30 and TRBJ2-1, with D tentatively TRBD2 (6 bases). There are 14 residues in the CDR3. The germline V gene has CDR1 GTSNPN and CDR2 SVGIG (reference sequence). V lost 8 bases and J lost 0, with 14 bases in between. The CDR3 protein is CAGGRESSYNEQFF. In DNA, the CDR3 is TGTGCCGGAGGACGGGAGAGCTCCTACAATGAGCAGTTCTTC.

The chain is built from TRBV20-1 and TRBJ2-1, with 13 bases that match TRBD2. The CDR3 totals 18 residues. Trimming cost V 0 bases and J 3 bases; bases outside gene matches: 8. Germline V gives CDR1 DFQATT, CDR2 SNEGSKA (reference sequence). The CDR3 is CSARDKRTSGRVYNEQFF. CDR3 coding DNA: TGCAGTGCTAGAGATAAAAGGACTAGCGGGAGAGTCTACAATGAGCAGTTCTTC.

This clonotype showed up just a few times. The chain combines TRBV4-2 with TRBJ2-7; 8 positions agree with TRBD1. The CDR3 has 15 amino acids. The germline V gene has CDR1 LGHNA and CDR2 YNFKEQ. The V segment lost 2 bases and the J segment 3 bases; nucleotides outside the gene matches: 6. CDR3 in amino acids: CASSQTRGLGYEQYF. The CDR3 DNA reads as TGTGCCAGCAGCCAAACCAGGGGGCTGGGCTACGAGCAGTACTTC.

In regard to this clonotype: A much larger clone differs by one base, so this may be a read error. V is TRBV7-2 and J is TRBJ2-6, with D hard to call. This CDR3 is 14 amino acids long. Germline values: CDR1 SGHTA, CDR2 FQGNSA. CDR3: CAGSQRIGANVLTF. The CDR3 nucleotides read TGTGCCGGCAGCCAACGGATCGGGGCCAACGTCCTGACTTTC.

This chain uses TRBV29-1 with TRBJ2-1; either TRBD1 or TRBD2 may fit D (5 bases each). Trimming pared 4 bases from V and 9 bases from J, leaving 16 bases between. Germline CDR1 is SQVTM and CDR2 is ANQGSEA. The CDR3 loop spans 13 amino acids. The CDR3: CSVAKQAGGEQFF. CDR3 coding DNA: TGCAGCGTTGCGAAGCAGGCTGGGGGTGAGCAGTTCTTC.